One sample yielded the 28 T cell receptor beta chains listed below, sequenced in a study of control samples from healthy donors and cancer patients. Produced via immunoSEQ multiplex PCR; TCRdb's table is partial and in-frame only. Of 70,000 to 75,000 clones listed, about 90% were seen once; the top ten hold over 3.5%. Sequenced sample: blood. The source of these receptors is a woman aged 50 to 65 in good health.

V is TRBV13 and J is TRBJ2-7; D may be TRBD2 (6 bases). CDR1 and CDR2 from the germline V gene are PRHDT and FYEKMQ (reference sequence). This CDR3 comprises 13 residues. V lost 3 bases to trimming and J lost 6 bases, with 12 bases between them. Here the CDR3 reads CASSFTGVGEQYF. In DNA form, the CDR3 reads TGTGCCAGCAGCTTTACGGGAGTCGGCGAGCAGTACTTC. The variable domain in full, with the rest retrieved from reference TRBV13 and TRBJ2-7, is AAGVIQSPRHLIKEKRETATLKCYPIPRHDTVYWYQQGPGQDPQFLISFYEKMQSDKGSIPDRFSAQQFSDYHSELNMSSLELGDSALYFCASSFTGVGEQYFGPGTRLTVT.

This chain connects TRBV18 to TRBJ1-4, with D perhaps matching TRBD1 (5 bases). This CDR3 region has 12 residues. Trimming cost V 6 bases and J 5 bases, with 7 bases left between them. In germline, CDR1 is KGHSH, CDR2 LQKENI. CDR3 in DNA: TGTGCCAGCTCCCCAGGGAATGAAAAACTGTTTTTT. The encoded protein is CASSPGNEKLFF.

This clone was recorded once. The chain employs TRBV27 and TRBJ2-2; tentative D call: TRBD1 (6 bases). Deletions cut 1 base from V and 5 bases from J, with 11 bases between. The CDR3 spans 15 residues. Germline loops: CDR1 MNHEY, CDR2 SMNVEV (reference sequence). The CDR3 region is CASSLYTGTTGELFF. The CDR3, as DNA: TGTGCCAGCAGTTTATATACAGGGACAACCGGGGAGCTGTTTTTT.

The V call is TRBV4-1, the J call TRBJ1-5; 7 bases are a match to TRBD1. Germline CDR1 reads MGHRA; CDR2 reads YSYEKL. V was pared by 4 bases and J by 5 bases, with 14 bases of the junction left unmatched. The CDR3 contains 17 residues. The CDR3 DNA reads TGCGCCAGCAGCCTAGCAGGGGGAACGGCGACATATCAGCCCCAGCATTTT. Its protein product is CASSLAGGTATYQPQHF.

The chain uses TRBV7-3 and TRBJ2-1; 12 bases are a match to TRBD2. The CDR3 covers 15 residues. From germline, CDR1 is SGHTA and CDR2 FQGTGA. The V and J ends lost 1 base and 8 bases, in that order; junction bases with no gene match: 3. CDR3 residues: CASSLRTSGTDEQFF. For the CDR3, the DNA is TGTGCCAGCAGCTTAAGGACTAGCGGGACCGATGAGCAGTTCTTC. Combining the CDR3 with reference TRBV7-3 and TRBJ2-1 gives the whole variable domain GAGVSQTPSNKVTEKGKYVELRCDPISGHTALYWYRQSLGQGPEFLIYFQGTGAADDSGLPNDRFFAVRPEGSVSTLKIQRTERGDSAVYLCASSLRTSGTDEQFFGPGTRLTVL.

Here the CDR3 DNA reads TGTGCCTGGAGTGTCCGGGCCCTGAACACTGAAGCTTTCTTT. It specifies CAWSVRALNTEAFF. The chain uses TRBV30 and TRBJ1-1; D is unresolved. V dropped 0 bases and J dropped 0 bases, with 8 bases sitting between them. Per the germline V gene, CDR1 is GTSNPN and CDR2 is SVGIG (reference sequence). The CDR3 runs to 14 residues.

J is TRBJ2-1 and V is TRBV5-5; D is ambiguous. CDR1 is SGHKS and CDR2 is YYEKEE in the germline V gene (reference sequence). Trimming took off 0 bases at V and 1 base at J, with 8 bases between the two ends. This CDR3 has 15 amino acids. The CDR3 reads CASSLAMGSYNEQFF. DNA for the CDR3: TGTGCCAGCAGCTTGGCTATGGGGTCCTACAATGAGCAGTTCTTC.

The J gene is TRBJ1-3, the V gene TRBV27, with TRBD1 identical over 8 bases. Trimming at V came to 6 bases and at J to 2 bases, leaving 3 bases not matched to a gene. Germline CDR1 MNHEY, CDR2 SMNVEV (reference sequence). The CDR3 is made up of 14 amino acids. CDR3 residues: CASRSQGAGNTIYF. The CDR3 bases are TGTGCCAGCAGGTCACAGGGGGCTGGAAACACCATATATTTT.

The chain carries TRBV6-2 or TRBV6-3 and TRBJ2-7; D might be TRBD2 (5 bases). This CDR3 region has 15 residues. The germline CDR1 and CDR2 sequences are MNHEY and SVGEGT. V was shortened by 5 bases and J by 2 bases, with 16 bases between the two germline ends. The CDR3 region has the DNA TGTGCCAGCAGTCCATTCATGGGAGCTGCCTACGAGCAGTACTTC. Its protein product is CASSPFMGAAYEQYF.

The V and J genes are TRBV2 and TRBJ2-7, with TRBD2 matching 9 bases. This CDR3 contains 15 residues. The junction had 10 bases not matched to a gene; V was cut back by 6 bases and J by 4 bases. Germline lookup yields CDR1 SNHLY and CDR2 FYNNEI. CDR3 bases: TGTGCCAGCAGAGCCGGGAGCGGGAGGAAGTACGAGCAGTACTTC. Protein: CASRAGSGRKYEQYF.

In regard to this clone: Other DNA variants within this sample encode the same CDR3. The CDR3 nucleotides read TGCGCCAGCAGCCAAAGGACAGGGGGTGCCGGGGAGCTGTTTTTT. This sequence encodes CASSQRTGGAGELFF. V and J are TRBV5-1 and TRBJ2-2; TRBD1 matches at 10 bases. Germline V gives CDR1 SGHRS, CDR2 YFSETQ. This CDR3 contains 15 residues. V lost 4 bases to trimming and J lost 6 bases; unmatched junction nucleotides: 6.

The chain uses TRBV7-6 and TRBJ2-5, with D tentatively TRBD1 (6 bases). V was cut by 1 base and J by 4 bases, with 19 bases left in between. Germline V gene sequence: CDR1 SGHVS, CDR2 FNYEAQ. The CDR3 is 17 residues long. In DNA form, the CDR3 reads TGTGCCAGCAGCTTAGTAAAATCTCGCAGGGGCGCAGAGACCCAGTACTTC. It codes for CASSLVKSRRGAETQYF.

This clone was detected once. The chain uses TRBV12-3 or TRBV12-4 and TRBJ1-1; maybe TRBD1 (5 bases). With 2 bases removed from V and 7 bases from J, the gap between germline ends came to 11 bases. CDR3 length equals 13 residues. The CDR3 spells CASSLLGEVEAFF. CDR3 sequence (DNA): TGTGCCAGCAGTTTATTGGGGGAAGTTGAAGCTTTCTTT.

V usage is TRBV24-1 and J usage is TRBJ2-5, with D possibly matching TRBD2 (5 bases). Trimming removed 6 bases from V and 5 bases from J, with 9 bases in between. Germline V gene lookup returns CDR1 KGHDR and CDR2 SFDVKD. The CDR3 contains 12 residues. The CDR3 coding sequence is TGTGCCACCAGTCGAGGGTGGGAGACCCAGTACTTC. The encoded protein is CATSRGWETQYF.

The chain employs TRBV12-3 or TRBV12-4 and TRBJ1-1; the match to TRBD1 covers 9 bases. This CDR3 contains 13 residues. J was trimmed by 11 bases and V by 5 bases; bases with no gene match: 9. CDR3 in amino acids: CASSPGTGTVAFF. In DNA form, the CDR3 reads TGTGCCAGCAGTCCGGGGACAGGGACCGTCGCTTTCTTT.

This chain links TRBV27 with TRBJ2-5; either TRBD1 or TRBD2 may supply D (5 bases each). The CDR3 extends over 16 amino acids. Between the trimmed V and J ends, which lost 8 bases and 2 bases, there was a span of 21 bases. Germline values: CDR1 MNHEY, CDR2 SMNVEV (reference sequence). CDR3: CASRPRGGSEQETQYF. CDR3 sequence (DNA): TGTGCCAGCCGCCCAAGGGGCGGGTCTGAGCAAGAGACCCAGTACTTC.

V and J are TRBV5-1 and TRBJ1-5; D is uncertain. Trimming cost V 0 bases and J 3 bases, with 10 bases left between them. The germline V gene encodes CDR1 SGHRS and CDR2 YFSETQ. The CDR3 spans 15 residues. CDR3 residues: CASSLEGSFNQPQHF. CDR3 nucleotide sequence: TGCGCCAGCAGCTTGGAAGGGTCTTTCAATCAGCCCCAGCATTTT.

This chain uses TRBV13 with TRBJ1-2, with a possible D match to TRBD1 (6 bases). Trimming shortened V by 6 bases and J by 7 bases, and 30 bases separated the two germline ends. This CDR3 spans 18 amino acids. Germline lookup yields CDR1 PRHDT and CDR2 FYEKMQ (reference sequence). The CDR3 loop is CASSPSSRTDRTRSGYTF. CDR3 bases: TGTGCCAGCAGTCCTAGTTCCAGGACAGACCGGACCCGGAGTGGCTACACCTTC.

This chain uses TRBV10-3 with TRBJ2-7; TRBD2 matches at 10 bases. Losses at the gene ends were 6 bases for V and 4 bases for J; bases not matched to a gene: 9. The CDR3 loop spans 15 amino acids. Germline CDR1 is ENHRY and CDR2 is SYGVKD. The CDR3 DNA is TGTGCCATCAGGGGTTCTAGCGGGAGTATGTACGAGCAGTACTTC. Protein sequence: CAIRGSSGSMYEQYF.

The V and J genes are TRBV5-1 and TRBJ1-6; no clear D gene. V dropped 4 bases and J dropped 7 bases, with 15 bases sitting between them. Germline-derived CDR1 and CDR2 are SGHRS and YFSETQ. The CDR3 sequence is 15 residues long. The CDR3 DNA sequence: TGCGCCAGCAGCGATATCCACCCGCGGAATTCACCCCTCCACTTT. Protein product: CASSDIHPRNSPLHF. The whole variable domain, remainder taken from reference TRBV5-1 and TRBJ1-6, is KAGVTQTPRYLIKTRGQQVTLSCSPISGHRSVSWYQQTPGQGLQFLFEYFSETQRNKGNFPGRFSGRQFSNSRSEMNVSTLELGDSALYLCASSDIHPRNSPLHFGNGTRLTVT.

This chain joins TRBV5-8 and TRBJ1-3; 9 nucleotides agree with TRBD1. Germline CDR1 reads SGHTS; CDR2 reads YDEGEE. V was pared by 6 bases and J by 8 bases, with 9 bases of the junction left unmatched. CDR3 length: 14 residues. The CDR3 sequence: CASTPWTGADTIYF. CDR3 coding DNA: TGTGCCAGCACCCCATGGACAGGGGCGGACACCATATATTTT.

The chain uses TRBV9 and TRBJ1-6; D call uncertain. Trimming left V 4 bases short and J 0 bases short, with 14 bases between. Germline V gene sequence: CDR1 SGDLS, CDR2 YYNGEE. CDR3 length: 17 amino acids. CDR3 sequence reads: CASSSGGENSYNSPLHF. The CDR3, as DNA: TGTGCCAGCAGCTCCGGAGGAGAGAACTCCTATAATTCACCCCTCCACTTT.

The chain employs TRBV14 and TRBJ2-1; 11 positions match TRBD2. CDR3 length equals 18 residues. Germline loops: CDR1 SGHDN, CDR2 FVKESK. J was trimmed by 2 bases and V by 1 base; bases with no gene match: 7. Here the CDR3 reads CASSQVAGGPRTYNEQFF. In nucleotides, the CDR3 is TGTGCCAGCAGCCAAGTAGCGGGAGGGCCTAGGACCTACAATGAGCAGTTCTTC.

The chain couples TRBV5-6 to TRBJ2-5; D uncertain. The V and J ends lost 0 bases and 5 bases respectively, with 5 bases between them. Germline-derived CDR1 and CDR2 are SGHDT and YYEEEE. The CDR3 consists of 12 residues. The CDR3 loop is CASSLAEETQYF. CDR3 DNA sequence: TGTGCCAGCAGCTTGGCGGAGGAGACCCAGTACTTC.

This clone was observed a single time. J is TRBJ2-3 and V is TRBV15; 10 nucleotides agree with TRBD1. V lost 1 base and J lost 2; bases outside the gene matches: 3. CDR3 length equals 16 residues. Germline values: CDR1 LNHNV, CDR2 YYDKDF (reference sequence). The chain's CDR3 is CATSRGDRGDTDTQYF. CDR3 DNA sequence: TGTGCCACCAGCAGAGGGGACAGGGGAGACACAGATACGCAGTATTTT.

This chain connects TRBV9 to TRBJ2-5; 15 nucleotides line up with TRBD2. CDR3 length equals 17 residues. Looked up from germline, CDR1 is SGDLS and CDR2 is YYNGEE. J gave up 3 bases and V 4 bases, and 7 bases lay outside the gene matches. The CDR3 sequence: CASSSAGTSGGKETQYF. CDR3 coding DNA: TGTGCCAGCAGCTCCGCGGGGACTAGCGGGGGGAAAGAGACCCAGTACTTC.

The V call is TRBV6-1, the J call TRBJ2-7; 9 nucleotides match TRBD1. Per germline, CDR1 MNHNS and CDR2 SASEGT. With V trimmed by 3 bases and J by 0 bases, 3 bases remained unmatched. CDR3 length equals 15 residues. The chain's CDR3 is CASSERTGDSYEQYF. The CDR3 DNA reads as TGTGCCAGCAGTGAGAGGACAGGGGACTCCTACGAGCAGTACTTC.

The genes are TRBV6-5 and TRBJ2-3, with 7 positions matching TRBD1. This CDR3 has 15 residues. With V trimmed by 4 bases and J by 3 bases, 7 bases remained unmatched. Germline CDR1 and CDR2: MNHEY and SVGAGI. Here the CDR3 DNA reads TGTGCCAGCAGTTTGAGACAGGGATGGACAGATACGCAGTATTTT. As protein: CASSLRQGWTDTQYF.